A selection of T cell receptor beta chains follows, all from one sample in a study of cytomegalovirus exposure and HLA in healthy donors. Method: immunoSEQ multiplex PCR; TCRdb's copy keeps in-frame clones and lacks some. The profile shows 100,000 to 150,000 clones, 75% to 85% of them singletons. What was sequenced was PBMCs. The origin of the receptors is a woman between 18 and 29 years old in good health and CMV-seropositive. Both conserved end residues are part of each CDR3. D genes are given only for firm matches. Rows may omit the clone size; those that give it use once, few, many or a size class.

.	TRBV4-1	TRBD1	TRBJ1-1	TGCGCCAGCAGCCAACTACCGGGACAGGGGAACACTGAAGCTTTCTTT	CASSQLPGQGNTEAFF
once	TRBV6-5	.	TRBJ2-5	TGTGCCAGTAGTTACTCGGGACTCCAAGAGACCCAGTACTTC	CASSYSGLQETQYF
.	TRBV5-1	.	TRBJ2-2	TGCGCCAGCAGCCTAAGCATAGGGGGCGGGGAGCTGTTTTTT	CASSLSIGGGELFF
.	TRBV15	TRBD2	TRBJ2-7	TGTGCCACCAGCAGAGATGAGTCCCTAGCGGGGGACCTTGGACAGTACTTC	CATSRDESLAGDLGQYF
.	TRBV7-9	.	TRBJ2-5	TGTTCCAGCAGTCATCGGGACATTCAAGAGACCCAGTACTTC	CSSSHRDIQETQYF
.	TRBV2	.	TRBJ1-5	TGTGCCAGCAGTGAAGCGCGGGGTGGAGGGCAGCCCCAGCATTTT	CASSEARGGGQPQHF
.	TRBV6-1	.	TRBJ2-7	TGTGCCAGCAGTGATCTCTACGAGGGCCTTGGCTACGAGCAGTACTTC	CASSDLYEGLGYEQYF
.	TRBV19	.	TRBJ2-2	TGTGCCAGCGGGGGTAGGGGGGAGCTGTTTTTT	CASGGRGELFF
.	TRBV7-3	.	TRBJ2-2	TGCGCCAGCAGCTCCCCTTTTCAGGGGGAGCTGTTTTTT	CASSSPFQGELFF
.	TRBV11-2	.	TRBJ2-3	TGTGCCAGCAGCCAGGCTCCAACTGATACGCAGTATTTT	CASSQAPTDTQYF
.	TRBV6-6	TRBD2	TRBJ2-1	TGTGCCAGCAGTTACTCGACCGGGGGGACGAATGAGCAGTTCTTC	CASSYSTGGTNEQFF
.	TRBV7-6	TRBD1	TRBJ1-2	TGTGCCAGCAGCTTAGTGGGACAGGGGACGGACTATGGCTACACCTTC	CASSLVGQGTDYGYTF
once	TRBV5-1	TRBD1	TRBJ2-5	TGCGCCAGCAGCTCCACCAGGGGGCGGGGAGAGACCCAGTACTTC	CASSSTRGRGETQYF
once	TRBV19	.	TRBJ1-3	TGTGCCAGTGGGGTGGGAGCGACTGGAAACACCATATATTTT	CASGVGATGNTIYF
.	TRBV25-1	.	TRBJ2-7	TGTGCCAGCAGTGCGGGCGGGGGCGTCCAATACGAGCAGTACTTC	CASSAGGGVQYEQYF
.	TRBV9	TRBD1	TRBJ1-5	TGTGCCAGCAGCGTCGGCGGACAGGCGTATCAGCCCCAGCATTTT	CASSVGGQAYQPQHF
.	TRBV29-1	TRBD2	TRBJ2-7	TGCAGCGTTGAGGGGGACTACTCCTACGAGCAGTACTTC	CSVEGDYSYEQYF
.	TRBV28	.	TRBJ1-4	TGTGCCAGCAGTCTAAGGACTGGAGGTTGGCTGTTTTTT	CASSLRTGGWLFF
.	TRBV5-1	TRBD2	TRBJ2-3	TGCGCCAGCAGCTCTAGGACTAGCGGGGTCACAGATACGCAGTATTTT	CASSSRTSGVTDTQYF
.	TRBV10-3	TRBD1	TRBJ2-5	TGTGCCATCAGTGACCCGACAGGGTCTGCGGAGACCCAGTACTTC	CAISDPTGSAETQYF
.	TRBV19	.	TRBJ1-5	TGTGCCAGTAGTAAAGGAAGCGACTATCAGCCCCAGCATTTT	CASSKGSDYQPQHF
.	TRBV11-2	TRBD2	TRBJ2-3	TGTGCCAGCAGCTTTATGGGCGGGGGGCAGCCAGATACGCAGTATTTT	CASSFMGGGQPDTQYF